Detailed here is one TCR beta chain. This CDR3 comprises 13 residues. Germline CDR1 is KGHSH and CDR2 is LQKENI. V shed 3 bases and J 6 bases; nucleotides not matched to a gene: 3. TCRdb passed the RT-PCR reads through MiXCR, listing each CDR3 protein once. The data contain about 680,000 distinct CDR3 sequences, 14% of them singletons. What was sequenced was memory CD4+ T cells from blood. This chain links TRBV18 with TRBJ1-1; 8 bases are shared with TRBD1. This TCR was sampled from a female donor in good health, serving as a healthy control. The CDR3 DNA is TGTGCCAGCTCACCCGAACAGGGGGCTGAAGCTTTCTTT. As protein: CASSPEQGAEAFF.